The T cell receptor (beta chain) described here comes from a study of T-cell memory formation after mild COVID-19 (dated by TCRdb to about 2021). Notes on the research overall: TCR sequence clusters from the two donors were largely donor specific. In a couple of donors, T-cell clones that expanded and contracted after mild COVID-19 were tracked by sequencing TCRalpha and TCRbeta repertoires over time. The cohort was made up of two young adult volunteers, one female and one male, who were previously healthy.

The study at large found these results: Balanced CD4/CD8 phenotypes were observed for clones contracting from day 15 to 85, whereas a bias towards CD4+ was observed for a second wave of clones expanding from day 15 to 37. Contracting CD4+ clones appeared mostly in the CM and EM memory subsets, whereas CD8+ clones were enriched in EMRA. SARS-CoV-2 specificity of the second-wave clones peaking on day 37 was not confirmed. The detection of some responding clones in pre-infection memory suggests that pre-existing cross-reactive memory T cells joined the SARS-CoV-2 response. Only a couple of mild cases were covered by the study, and larger cohorts that include severe cases with pre-infection samples were considered necessary.

Ficoll-Paque density gradient centrifugation was the method used to isolate PBMCs. In the germline V gene, CDR1 corresponds to LGHNA and CDR2 to YNFKEQ. From the cysteine through the phenylalanine, the CDR3 covers 15 amino acids. Here the CDR3 DNA is all that survives: 45 bases in frame from base 1. After removal of 4 bases from V and 0 bases from J, the junction retains 4 bases not matched to a gene. For this clonotype: This receptor's antigen is unknown. Base qualities are missing; no much larger clone stands one base away.

Sequencing was carried out with an Illumina NovaSeq 6000. Using 5'RACE with constant-segment primers, TCRalpha and TCRbeta cDNA libraries were constructed, with sample barcodes and unique molecular identifiers added in the process. Trizol reagent was used to extract RNA from every sample. Amplification of the libraries took two PCR steps, and the second step added a second sample barcode plus Illumina TruSeq adapters. Libraries were sequenced on an Illumina NovaSeq with 2 x 150 bp paired-end reads. Turning to the authors' computational methods: With migec v1.2.7, reads were demultiplexed and then collapsed into UMI-guided consensus sequences. Using mixcr v2.1.11, UMI consensuses were aligned to TRA and TRB V and J templates and then assembled into clonotypes. Clonotypes were classified as expanded or contracted when called significant by both edgeR and NoisET, with noise models trained on biological replicates. For edgeR calls, the cutoffs were a false discovery rate-adjusted p below 0.01 and a log2 fold-change threshold of 1. As an exploratory analysis of dynamics, max-normalized trajectories of the 1000 most abundant clonotypes were examined by PCA with hierarchical clustering. Separately sequenced CD4+ and CD8+ repertoires were used to assign a CD4 or CD8 phenotype to each responding clone. TCRdb itself trimmed the public reads at Q25 with fastp, ran MiXCR and retained productive beta chains. Entries that share a CDR3 protein sequence are merged under the most common genes and DNA. TCRdb's processing, not the authors' own work, is the source of the V and J calls. This sample lists 430,000 or so distinct CDR3 sequences; more than 20% were detected once. The ten largest clones represent approximately 12% of the sample.

Here the chain combines TRBV4-2 and TRBJ2-5, with 8 junctional bases fitting TRBD1. The sequencing sample was made of PBMCs or a T cell subset sorted from them (not recorded which). The sequence was obtained from an adult woman who had mild COVID-19 (a few samples of this study predate the infection). The sample titles of this study are shuffled in the database, so cell type and time point are left out; the donor was told from shared clones. The CDR3 is CASSPTGGYQETQYF. The base sequence is TGTGCCAGCAGCCCCACAGGGGGGTACCAAGAGACCCAGTACTTC.